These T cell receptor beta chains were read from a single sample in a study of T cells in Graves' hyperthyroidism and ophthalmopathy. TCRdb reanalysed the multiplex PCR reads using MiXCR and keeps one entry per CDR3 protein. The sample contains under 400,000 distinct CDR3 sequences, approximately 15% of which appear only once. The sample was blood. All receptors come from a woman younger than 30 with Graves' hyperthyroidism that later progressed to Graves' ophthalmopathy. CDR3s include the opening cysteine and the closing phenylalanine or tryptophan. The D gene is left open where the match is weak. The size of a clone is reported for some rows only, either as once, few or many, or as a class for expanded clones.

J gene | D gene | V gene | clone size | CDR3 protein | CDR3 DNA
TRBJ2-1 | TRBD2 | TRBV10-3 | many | CAISGATSGRGYNEQFF | TGTGCCATCAGTGGCGCGACTAGCGGGAGAGGGTACAATGAGCAGTTCTTC
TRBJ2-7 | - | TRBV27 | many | CASSFVGRDTRREQYF | TGTGCCAGCAGTTTCGTAGGCCGGGACACCCGTAGGGAGCAGTACTTC
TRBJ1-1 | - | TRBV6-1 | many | CASSRQGLTEAFF | TGTGCCAGCAGTAGGCAGGGTTTAACTGAAGCTTTCTTT
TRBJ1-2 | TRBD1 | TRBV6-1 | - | CASSASGTANYGYTF | TGTGCCAGCAGTGCGTCCGGGACAGCTAACTATGGCTACACCTTC
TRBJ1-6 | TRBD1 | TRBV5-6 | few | CASSFRRTGGDNSPLHF | TGTGCCAGCAGCTTTCGGCGGACAGGGGGCGATAATTCACCCCTCCACTTT
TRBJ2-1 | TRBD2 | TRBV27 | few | CASSPKTSLTYNEQFF | TGTGCCAGCAGTCCCAAGACTAGCCTTACCTACAATGAGCAGTTCTTC
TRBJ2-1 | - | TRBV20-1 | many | CSVQTSSYNEQFF | TGCAGTGTGCAGACTAGTAGCTACAATGAGCAGTTCTTC
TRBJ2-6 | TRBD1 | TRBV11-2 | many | CASSYRGVRANVLTF | TGTGCCAGCAGTTACAGGGGAGTAAGGGCCAACGTCCTGACTTTC
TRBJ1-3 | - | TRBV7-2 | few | CASSTREDTIYF | TGTGCCAGCAGCACCCGTGAGGACACCATATATTTT
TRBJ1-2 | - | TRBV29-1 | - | CSVPGTPPNYGYTF | TGCAGCGTCCCAGGGACACCGCCTAACTATGGCTACACCTTC
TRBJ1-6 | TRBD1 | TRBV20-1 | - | CSARMTGVMPLLF | TGCAGTGCTAGGATGACAGGGGTTATGCCCCTCCTCTTT
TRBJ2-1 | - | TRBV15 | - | CATSRLPDNEQFF | TGTGCCACCAGCAGACTACCAGACAATGAGCAGTTCTTC
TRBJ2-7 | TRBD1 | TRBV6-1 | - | CASSQTGEPYEQYF | TGTGCCAGCAGCCAGACAGGGGAACCCTACGAGCAGTACTTC
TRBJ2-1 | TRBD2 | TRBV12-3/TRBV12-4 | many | CASSLGLIEQFF | TGTGCCAGCAGTCTGGGACTAATTGAGCAGTTCTTC
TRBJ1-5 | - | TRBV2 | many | CASGGGTNQPQHF | TGTGCCAGCGGGGGAGGAACCAATCAGCCCCAGCATTTT
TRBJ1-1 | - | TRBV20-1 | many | CSRTQGTAEAFF | TGCAGTCGAACACAGGGTACCGCTGAAGCTTTCTTT
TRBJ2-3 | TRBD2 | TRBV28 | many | CASSLWLAGTSTDTQYF | TGTGCCAGCAGTTTATGGCTAGCGGGGACTAGCACAGATACGCAGTATTTT
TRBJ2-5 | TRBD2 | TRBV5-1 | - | CASSRLAGNQETQYF | TGCGCCAGCAGCCGACTAGCGGGTAACCAAGAGACCCAGTACTTC
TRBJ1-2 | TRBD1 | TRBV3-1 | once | CASSQDRDRTQMGGYGYTF | TGTGCCAGCAGCCAAGACCGGGACAGGACCCAAATGGGTGGCTATGGCTACACCTTC
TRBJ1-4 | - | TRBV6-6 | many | CASSYSRPTNEKLFF | TGTGCCAGCAGTTACTCGCGGCCAACTAATGAAAAACTGTTTTTT
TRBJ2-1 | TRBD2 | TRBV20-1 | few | CSATDRGGIRLAGAYNEQFF | TGCAGTGCTACGGACAGGGGGGGAATCCGACTAGCGGGGGCCTACAATGAGCAGTTCTTC
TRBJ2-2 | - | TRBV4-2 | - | CASSQGSGIGELFF | TGTGCCAGCAGCCAAGGGTCTGGTATCGGGGAGCTGTTTTTT
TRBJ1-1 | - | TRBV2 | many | CAQQRGRSQLNTEAFF | TGTGCCCAGCAACGGGGAAGGAGCCAATTGAACACTGAAGCTTTCTTT
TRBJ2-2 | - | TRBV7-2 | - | CASSLVPPGGRGNTGELFF | TGTGCCAGCAGCTTAGTTCCGCCTGGGGGACGCGGGAACACCGGGGAGCTGTTTTTT
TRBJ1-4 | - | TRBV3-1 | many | CASSQTTKEREKLFF | TGTGCCAGCAGCCAGACTACAAAGGAAAGGGAAAAACTGTTTTTT
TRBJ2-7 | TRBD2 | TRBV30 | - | CAWSVRAGMIYERYF | TGTGCCTGGAGTGTAAGAGCGGGAATGATCTACGAGCGGTACTTC
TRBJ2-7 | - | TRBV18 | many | CASSPRDTSSYEQYF | TGTGCCAGCTCACCCCGGGACACCTCCTCCTACGAGCAGTACTTC
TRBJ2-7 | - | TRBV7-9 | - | CASQTAAGEEYF | TGTGCCAGTCAAACCGCGGCCGGCGAGGAGTACTTC
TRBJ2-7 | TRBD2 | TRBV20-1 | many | CSAGQAGGPYEQYF | TGCAGTGCTGGCCAAGCGGGAGGTCCCTACGAGCAGTACTTC
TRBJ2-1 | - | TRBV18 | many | CASSPPRLRAENYNEQFF | TGTGCCAGCTCACCGCCTCGTCTGAGGGCCGAAAACTACAATGAGCAGTTCTTC
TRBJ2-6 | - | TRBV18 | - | CASSPLELSGANVLTF | TGTGCCAGCTCACCCCTAGAACTCTCTGGGGCCAACGTCCTGACTTTC
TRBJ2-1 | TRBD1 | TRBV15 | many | CATSPTPGTGGGEQFF | TGTGCCACCAGCCCCACCCCCGGGACAGGGGGCGGTGAGCAGTTCTTC
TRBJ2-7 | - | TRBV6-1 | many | CASSEVKGPYEQYF | TGTGCCAGCAGTGAAGTGAAGGGACCCTACGAGCAGTACTTC
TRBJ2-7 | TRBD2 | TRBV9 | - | CASSVTSGASYEQYF | TGTGCCAGCAGCGTGACTAGCGGGGCTTCCTACGAGCAGTACTTC
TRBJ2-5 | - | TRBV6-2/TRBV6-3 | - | CASSYRADVKTQYF | TGTGCCAGCAGTTACAGGGCGGACGTAAAGACCCAGTACTTC
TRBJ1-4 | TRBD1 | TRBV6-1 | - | CASSDAQGSNEKLFF | TGTGCCAGCAGTGACGCACAGGGGTCTAATGAAAAACTGTTTTTT
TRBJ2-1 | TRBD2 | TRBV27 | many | CASSTIAGGSSYNEQFF | TGTGCCAGCAGTACTATAGCGGGAGGGAGCTCCTACAATGAGCAGTTCTTC
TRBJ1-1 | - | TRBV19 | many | CASSLAGYPEAFF | TGTGCCAGTAGTCTGGCAGGGTACCCTGAAGCTTTCTTT
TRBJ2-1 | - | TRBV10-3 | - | CAIQPGSSSYNEQFF | TGTGCCATACAGCCCGGGAGTAGCTCCTACAATGAGCAGTTCTTC
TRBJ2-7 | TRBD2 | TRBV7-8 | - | CASSLGVGEGEQYF | TGTGCCAGCAGCCTAGGGGTAGGGGAGGGCGAGCAGTACTTC
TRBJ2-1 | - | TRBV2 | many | CASHGIPNEQFF | TGTGCCAGCCACGGGATCCCTAATGAGCAGTTCTTC
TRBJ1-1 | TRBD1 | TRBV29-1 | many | CSVERGTGGWTEAFF | TGCAGCGTTGAAAGGGGAACAGGGGGCTGGACTGAAGCTTTCTTT
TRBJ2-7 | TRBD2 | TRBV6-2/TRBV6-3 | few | CASSEGLAGVYEQYF | TGTGCCAGCAGCGAGGGACTAGCGGGAGTCTACGAGCAGTACTTC
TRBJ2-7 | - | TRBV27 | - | CARSPDSPPGEQYF | TGTGCCAGGAGTCCCGATTCTCCCCCGGGCGAGCAGTACTTC
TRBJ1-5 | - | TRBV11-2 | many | CASSLDVDRPMHF | TGTGCCAGCAGCTTAGATGTCGACAGACCGATGCATTTT
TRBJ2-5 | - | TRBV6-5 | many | CASSYSITASSQETQYF | TGTGCCAGCAGTTACTCGATAACTGCTAGTTCGCAAGAGACCCAGTACTTC
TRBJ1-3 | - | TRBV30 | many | CAWSVLDAAGDTIYF | TGTGCCTGGAGTGTATTGGACGCCGCCGGTGACACCATATATTTT
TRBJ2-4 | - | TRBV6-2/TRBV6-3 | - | CASSYSVAKNIQYF | TGTGCCAGCAGTTACTCGGTAGCCAAAAACATTCAGTACTTC
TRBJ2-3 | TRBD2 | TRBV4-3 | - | CASSQVSGRITDAQYF | TGCGCCAGCAGCCAAGTAAGCGGGAGAATCACAGATGCGCAGTATTTT
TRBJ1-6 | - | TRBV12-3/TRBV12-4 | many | CASSLGGTYNSPLHF | TGTGCCAGCAGTTTAGGCGGGACCTATAATTCACCCCTCCACTTT
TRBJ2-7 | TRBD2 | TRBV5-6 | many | CASSLQTSGGFYEQYF | TGTGCCAGCAGCTTGCAGACTAGCGGGGGGTTCTACGAGCAGTACTTC
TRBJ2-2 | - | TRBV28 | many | CASSLGGDGELFF | TGTGCCAGCAGTTTAGGAGGGGACGGGGAGCTGTTTTTT
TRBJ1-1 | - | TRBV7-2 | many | CASRNREITVVTEAFF | TGTGCCAGCAGGAACAGGGAGATCACGGTTGTCACTGAAGCTTTCTTT
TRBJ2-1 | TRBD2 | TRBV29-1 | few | CSVGKSGAPQNEQFF | TGCAGCGTCGGGAAGAGCGGGGCTCCGCAAAATGAGCAGTTCTTC
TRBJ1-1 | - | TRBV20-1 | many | CSARARTMNTEAFF | TGCAGTGCTAGAGCCCGGACCATGAACACTGAAGCTTTCTTT
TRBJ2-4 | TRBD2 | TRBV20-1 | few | CSAREPGLAKAKNIQYF | TGCAGTGCTAGAGAGCCGGGACTAGCGAAGGCCAAAAACATTCAGTACTTC
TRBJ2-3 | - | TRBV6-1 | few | CASSLDRRTDTQYF | TGTGCCAGCAGCCTCGACAGGAGGACAGATACGCAGTATTTT
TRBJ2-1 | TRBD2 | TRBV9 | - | CASSVLSAGAEQFF | TGTGCCAGCAGCGTCCTATCTGCGGGAGCTGAGCAGTTCTTC
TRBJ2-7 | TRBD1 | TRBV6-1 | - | CASSPGQRPYEQYF | TGTGCCAGCAGCCCGGGACAGCGACCCTACGAGCAGTACTTC
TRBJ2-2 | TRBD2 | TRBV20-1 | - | CSARDSSGRDTGELFF | TGCAGTGCTAGAGATTCGAGCGGGAGGGACACCGGGGAGCTGTTTTTT